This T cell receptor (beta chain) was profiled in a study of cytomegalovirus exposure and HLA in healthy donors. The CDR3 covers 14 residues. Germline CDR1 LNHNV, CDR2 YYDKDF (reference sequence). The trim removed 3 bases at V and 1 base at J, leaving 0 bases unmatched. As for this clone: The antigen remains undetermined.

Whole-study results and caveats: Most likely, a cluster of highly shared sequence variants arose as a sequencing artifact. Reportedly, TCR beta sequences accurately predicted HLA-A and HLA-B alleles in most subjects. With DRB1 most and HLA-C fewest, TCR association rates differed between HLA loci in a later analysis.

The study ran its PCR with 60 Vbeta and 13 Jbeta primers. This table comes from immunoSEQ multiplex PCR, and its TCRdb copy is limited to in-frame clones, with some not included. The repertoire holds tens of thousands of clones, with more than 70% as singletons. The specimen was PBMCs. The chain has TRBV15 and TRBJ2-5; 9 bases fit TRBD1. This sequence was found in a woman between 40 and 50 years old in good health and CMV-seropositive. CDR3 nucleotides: TGTGCCACCAGCAGGGACAGGGGCCAAGAGACCCAGTACTTC. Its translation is CATSRDRGQETQYF.